This TCR beta chain appears in the sequencing data of a study of cytomegalovirus exposure and HLA in healthy donors. 60 Vbeta and 13 Jbeta primers were used in PCR. TCRdb's copy holds only in-frame clones and misses some; the assay was immunoSEQ multiplex PCR. The sample yields 95,000 to 150,000 clones, 75% to 90% seen once. About this clone itself: Its target is unknown.

Whole-study findings and limits: Analyses of presence and absence presupposed an approximately uniform sequencing depth across donors. Per a later analysis, HLA-associated TCR beta chains showed more clonal expansion than other, equally common TCR beta chains. Later analysis showed TCR association rates varying by HLA locus, highest for DRB1 and lowest for HLA-C.

Germline CDR1 reads SGHTA; CDR2 reads FQGNSA. The CDR3 runs to 18 residues. Trimming took 3 bases from V and 2 from J; bases not matched to a gene: 13. The donors (healthy individuals) were bone marrow donors. The sample comprised PBMCs. This chain links TRBV7-2 with TRBJ1-5, with TRBD1 matching 7 bases. This TCR derives from a female donor in good health and CMV-seropositive. The CDR3 here is CASSFQTGNDGRNQPQHF. In nucleotides, the CDR3 is TGTGCCAGCAGCTTCCAGACAGGGAACGACGGTCGCAATCAGCCCCAGCATTTT.